This TCR beta chain originates from a study of blood T cells in healthy people across ages. Overall study: Capture by template switching was about one barcoded beta molecule per two T cells.

Trimming left V 5 bases short and J 4 bases short, with 18 bases between. Germline V CDR1 and CDR2: SGHTA, FQGNSA. This CDR3 has 17 residues. A second PCR, run for about 6 to 11 cycles, used a sample-barcoded 5' primer plus a J-beta primer mix. TCRdb recomputed calls from the 5' RACE reads with MiXCR, one row per CDR3 protein. This sample has 1.5 million to 2 million distinct CDR3 sequences, with 25% to 30% found just once. The table lists this clonotype with a few counts. Sequences were obtained from blood. The rearrangement uses TRBV7-2 and TRBJ1-6; D gene ambiguous. The source is a woman aged 25 to 39 in good health. In nucleotides, the CDR3 is TGTGCCAGCAGCCTCCAAGTAGTGGGATATTATAATTCACCCCTCCACTTT. This encodes CASSLQVVGYYNSPLHF. The whole variable domain, remainder taken from reference TRBV7-2 and TRBJ1-6, is GAGVSQSPSNKVTEKGKDVELRCDPISGHTALYWYRQSLGQGLEFLIYFQGNSAPDKSGLPSDRFSAERTGGSVSTLTIQRTQQEDSAVYLCASSLQVVGYYNSPLHFGNGTRLTVT.